This paragraph reports one TCR beta chain. This clone was seen only a few times. Its antigen remains unidentified. Base qualities are not at hand, and no much larger clone is one base apart. Other DNA sequences in this specimen translate into the identical CDR3. TCRbeta CDR3 regions were amplified from genomic DNA using the immunoSEQ Assay, a bias-controlled multiplex PCR. In the authors' own workflow: The number of nucleated cells in each sample was estimated by amplification of reference gene primers within the assay. To quantify the absolute abundance of each unique TCRbeta CDR3 rearrangement, sequence reads were collapsed and filtered. For each sample, productive Simpson clonality was calculated by taking the square root of Simpson's diversity index across productive rearrangements. The source is immuneACCESS, and TCRdb retained only in-frame sequences with V and J called. Part of the clones is not carried over; for the studies checked, unresolved V genes explain less than half of this, and the remainder is unexplained. That table is the source of V, J and clone size, and D and trimming were worked out from the DNA. The sample contains roughly 200,000 clones, around 80% of them found a single time. Of the sample, 6.5% is held by the ten largest clones.

Each collaborating institution followed its own protocols to collect whole blood in K2EDTA tubes. For TCRbeta analysis, collaborator samples were shipped as frozen whole blood, as isolated PBMCs, or as DNA extracted from either sample type. This specimen belongs to a study of blood T cell repertoires in COVID-19 (dated by TCRdb to 2020 to 2022). Regarding the research as a whole: Samples covering the acute and convalescent phases of COVID-19 were provided by collaborators in the United States, Italy and Spain. The repertoires were made available in a free public database intended to serve as a resource for research on the immune response to SARS-CoV-2. Where available, HLA class I and class II types were obtained from metadata supplied by the sample provider rather than from assay-based typing. Samples came from the ongoing ImmuneRACE study (first 160 participants) plus 1,254 subjects from 6 global collaborators. The sample metadata nearly always contained a de-identified subject ID, COVID-19 status, age in years and sex. The prospective study material was composed of cDNA or gDNA derived from T cells, B-cell-depleted T cells, or PBMCs. Deeply sampled blood TCRbeta repertoires from subjects exposed to, actively infected with, or recovered from COVID-19 were included in the dataset.

General study outcomes and caveats: How much clinical and demographic metadata was included differed by source and by participant, and the metadata was provided uncurated.

The germline V and J ends show losses of 6 bases and 6 bases respectively, and no gene match explains 4 bases of the junction. In the germline V gene (reference sequence), CDR1 corresponds to LNHDA and CDR2 to SQIVND. The cysteine opens and the phenylalanine closes a CDR3 of 14 amino acids. Only CDR3 DNA remains: 42 bases, in frame from the first base. This sequence originates from a man aged 65-85 years with active or convalescent COVID-19. Sequencing was carried out using peripheral blood. The V and J genes are TRBV19 and TRBJ1-6; 8 bases in the junction line up with TRBD1. The nucleotide sequence is given as TGTGCCAGTAGCAGAGGACAGGGTAATTCACCCCTCCACTTT. It is translated as CASSRGQGNSPLHF.